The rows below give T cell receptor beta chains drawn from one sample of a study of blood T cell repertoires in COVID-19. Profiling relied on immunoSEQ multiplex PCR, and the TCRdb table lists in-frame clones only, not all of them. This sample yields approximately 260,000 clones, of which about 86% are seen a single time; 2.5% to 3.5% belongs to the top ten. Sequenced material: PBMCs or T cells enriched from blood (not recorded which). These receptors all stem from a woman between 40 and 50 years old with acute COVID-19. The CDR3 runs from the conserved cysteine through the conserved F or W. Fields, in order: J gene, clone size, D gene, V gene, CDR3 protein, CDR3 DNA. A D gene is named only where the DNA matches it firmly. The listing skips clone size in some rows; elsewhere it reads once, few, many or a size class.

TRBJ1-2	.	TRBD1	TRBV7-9	CASSLGTGTFSGYTF	TGTGCCAGCAGCCTGGGGACAGGAACGTTCTCTGGCTACACCTTC
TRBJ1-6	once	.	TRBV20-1	CSAGDLSPLHF	TGCAGTGCTGGAGACCTTTCACCCCTCCACTTT
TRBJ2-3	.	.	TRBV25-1	CASSVPAKRALTDTQYF	TGTGCCAGCAGTGTTCCGGCTAAGCGCGCTCTCACAGATACGCAGTATTTT
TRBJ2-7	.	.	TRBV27	CASSSSVLYEQYF	TGTGCCAGCAGCTCCTCGGTGCTCTACGAGCAGTACTTC
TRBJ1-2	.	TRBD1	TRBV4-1	CASSQGLRQGTEGYTF	TGCGCCAGCAGCCAAGGGTTACGACAGGGAACGGAAGGCTACACCTTC
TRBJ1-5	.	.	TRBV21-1	CASSTKTGRSNQPQHF	TGTGCCAGCAGCACGAAGACAGGACGGTCCAATCAGCCCCAGCATTTT
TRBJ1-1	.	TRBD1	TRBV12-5	CASGPETGLKNTEAFF	TGTGCTAGTGGCCCTGAGACAGGGTTGAAGAACACTGAAGCTTTCTTT
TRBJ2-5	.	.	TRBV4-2	CASSQDEARETQYF	TGTGCCAGCAGCCAAGATGAAGCCCGGGAGACCCAGTACTTC
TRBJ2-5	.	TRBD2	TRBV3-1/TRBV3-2	CASSQDTSEEETQYF	TGTGCCAGCAGCCAAGATACTAGCGAAGAAGAGACCCAGTACTTC
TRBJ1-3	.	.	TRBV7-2	CASSLSGAGNTIYF	TGTGCCAGCAGCTTATCAGGGGCTGGAAACACCATATATTTT
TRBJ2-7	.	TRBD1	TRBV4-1	CASSPGTGSYEQYF	TGCGCCAGCAGCCCCGGGACAGGATCCTACGAGCAGTACTTC
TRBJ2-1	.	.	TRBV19	CASSRTQGNEQFF	TGTGCCAGTAGTAGAACACAGGGTAATGAGCAGTTCTTC
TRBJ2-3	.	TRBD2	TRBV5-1	CASSLGTSGRIVDTQYF	TGCGCCAGCAGCTTGGGGACTAGCGGGAGGATCGTAGATACGCAGTATTTT
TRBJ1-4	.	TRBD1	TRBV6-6	CASGRGQGYEKLFF	TGTGCCAGCGGGAGGGGACAGGGGTATGAAAAACTGTTTTTT
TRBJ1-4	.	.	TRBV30	CASSSTVTNEKLFF	TGTGCCTCTTCGTCGACAGTTACCAATGAAAAACTGTTTTTT
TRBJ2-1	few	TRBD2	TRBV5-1	CASSLGLAGVGEQFF	TGCGCCAGCAGCCTGGGACTAGCGGGAGTAGGTGAGCAGTTCTTC